This T cell receptor (beta chain) derives from a study of T cell repertoires in cytomegalovirus infection. Study context: Selected CMV epitopes included recently identified HLA-C-restricted ones as well as well-studied HLA-B-restricted ones. Public TCR beta signatures provided an indication of both CMV infection and a matching HLA type.

General study points: Frequencies of public TCR beta families were cumulated, and this identified carriers of CMV plus the relevant HLA. The response measured ex vivo was dominated by TCR beta clonotypes (HLA-C-restricted and CMV-specific).

V lost 5 bases to trimming and J lost 0 bases, with 20 bases between them. CDR3 length equals 17 residues. The V gene's germline CDR1 is DFQATT and CDR2 SNEGSKA (reference sequence). TCRdb fed the reads into MiXCR, producing one record per CDR3 protein. The sample yields hundreds of thousands of distinct CDR3 sequences, 33% seen once. For this clonotype: As yet, its antigen is unknown.

The source is a human donor in good health (CMV status not recorded). Some clones in this sample may be carry-over from other donors' samples. The chain is built from TRBV20-1 and TRBJ2-1, with D unclear. The specimen was cultured PBMCs, collected from culture after CMV antigen stimulation. The CDR3 DNA reads TGCAGTGCTCCTAACACACGACTTCTGAGCTCCTACAATGAGCAGTTCTTC. Amino acids: CSAPNTRLLSSYNEQFF.